This TCR beta chain was identified during a study of CD8 T cells in ankylosing spondylitis. Findings of the study overall: Reportedly, disease-linked clones are significantly enriched in ankylosing spondylitis patients' matched synovial fluid. With a CD8+ phenotype, disease-linked clones were relatively rare in peripheral blood. The study identified a TCR beta motif of 7 or 8 highly homologous variants that appeared characteristic of ankylosing spondylitis blood.

This clonotype appeared a few times. Its antigen is unidentified. The germline V gene encodes CDR1 LGHDT and CDR2 YNNKEL (reference sequence). This CDR3 region has 14 residues. The V and J ends lost 3 bases and 2 bases respectively, with 11 bases between them. Quantitative 5'-RACE with molecular barcodes produced the TCR beta libraries. Via MiXCR, TCRdb re-called the 5' RACE reads, giving one row per CDR3 protein. The data contain 700,000 to 850,000 distinct CDR3 sequences, roughly 10% of them singletons. This TCR derives from a male donor with ankylosing spondylitis. The chain employs TRBV3-1 and TRBJ2-7; either TRBD1 or TRBD2 may supply D (5 bases each). Material for sequencing was blood, either unsorted or a sorted T cell fraction (not recorded which). The CDR3 region has the DNA TGTGCCAGCAGCCACGGGACGGTAGCCTACGAGCAGTACTTC. It translates to CASSHGTVAYEQYF.